The source of this TCR beta chain is a study of T cell changes during pregnancy in multiple sclerosis. The CDR3 is 18 residues long. The V gene end was trimmed by 6 bases and the J gene end by 3 bases; junction bases not matched to a gene: 12. Germline assignment: CDR1 MNHEY and CDR2 SMNVEV (reference sequence). The repertoire was sequenced with immunoSEQ multiplex PCR; TCRdb's copy has only in-frame clones and lacks some. The sample has about 89,000 clones; just under 95% are singletons. The receptor was derived from a female donor with multiple sclerosis, enrolled in a pregnancy study. The rearrangement uses TRBV27 and TRBJ2-3, with 13 bases lining up with TRBD2. Sequenced material: peripheral blood, taken in the third trimester of pregnancy. CDR3 nucleotides: TGTGCCAGCAGGCCTACCCGACGGACTAGCGGGAGTACAGATACGCAGTATTTT. Residues: CASRPTRRTSGSTDTQYF.